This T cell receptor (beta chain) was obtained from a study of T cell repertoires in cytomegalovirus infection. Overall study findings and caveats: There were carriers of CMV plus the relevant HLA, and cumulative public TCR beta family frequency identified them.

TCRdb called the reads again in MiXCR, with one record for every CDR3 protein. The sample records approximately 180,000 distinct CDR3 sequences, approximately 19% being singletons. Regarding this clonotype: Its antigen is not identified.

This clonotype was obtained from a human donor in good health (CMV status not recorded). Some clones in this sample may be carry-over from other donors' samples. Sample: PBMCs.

The CDR3 loop is CASSLVVGVAWDRAYEQYF. The CDR3 nucleotides read TGTGCCAGCAGCTTAGTGGTCGGCGTAGCATGGGACAGAGCCTACGAGCAGTACTTC. V usage is TRBV7-9 and J usage is TRBJ2-7; TRBD1 matches 7 bases. CDR1 and CDR2 (germline): SEHNR, FQNEAQ (reference sequence). Trimming at V came to 1 base and at J to 2 bases, leaving 17 bases not matched to a gene. CDR3 length: 19 amino acids. The full variable domain, its missing parts supplied by reference TRBV7-9 and TRBJ2-7, is DTGVSQNPRHKITKRGQNVTFRCDPISEHNRLYWYRQTLGQGPEFLTYFQNEAQLEKSRLLSDRFSAERPKGSFSTLEIQRTEQGDSAMYLCASSLVVGVAWDRAYEQYFGPGTRLTVT.